A single sample is the source of the 2 T cell receptor beta chains below, sequenced in a study of cytomegalovirus exposure and HLA in healthy donors. The PCR used 60 Vbeta and 13 Jbeta primers. Using immunoSEQ multiplex PCR, the repertoire was profiled, and TCRdb retains in-frame clones only, with some absent. The sample has over 100,000 clones, around four fifths seen once. Sequencing was done on a sample of PBMCs. These receptors all stem from a man in his forties in good health and CMV-seronegative.

The chain has TRBV14 and TRBJ1-2, with D possibly matching TRBD1 (6 bases). Germline CDR1 is SGHDN and CDR2 is FVKESK. With 2 bases removed from V and 7 bases from J, the gap between germline ends came to 14 bases. CDR3 size: 14 residues. CDR3 in amino acids: CASSQNRVGPGYTF. As DNA, the CDR3 is TGTGCCAGCAGCCAAAACAGGGTTGGTCCTGGCTACACCTTC.

This rearrangement joins TRBV13 to TRBJ1-1; D is perhaps TRBD1 (5 bases). With 1 base removed from V and 8 bases from J, the gap between germline ends came to 8 bases. CDR1 is PRHDT, CDR2 FYEKMQ, per germline (reference sequence). The CDR3 is 12 amino acids. The CDR3 DNA sequence: TGTGCCAGCAGCTTAGACGGACAAGAAGCTTTCTTT. It specifies CASSLDGQEAFF. Using reference TRBV13 and TRBJ1-1 for the parts outside the CDR3, the full variable domain is AAGVIQSPRHLIKEKRETATLKCYPIPRHDTVYWYQQGPGQDPQFLISFYEKMQSDKGSIPDRFSAQQFSDYHSELNMSSLELGDSALYFCASSLDGQEAFFGQGTRLTVV.